Only a few counts were recorded for the clone carrying this TCR beta chain. Its target is not known. These data come from a study of T-cell memory formation after mild COVID-19. As for the study in general: TCR clusters largely stayed donor specific.

General study findings and limits: Second-wave clones that peaked on day 37 lacked confirmed SARS-CoV-2 specificity.

One entry per CDR3 protein, called by TCRdb with MiXCR from the 5' RACE reads. This table holds about 430,000 distinct CDR3 sequences, approximately 24% found once. V was pared by 6 bases and J by 2 bases, with 10 bases between. The CDR3 is made up of 13 amino acids. The sequenced material came from PBMCs or a T cell subset sorted from them (not recorded which). The V gene is TRBV12-3 or TRBV12-4, the J gene TRBJ1-1; D uncertain. The receptor was derived from an adult woman who had mild COVID-19 (a few samples of this study predate the infection). Cell type and time point are not known. The CDR3 nucleotides read TGTGCCAGCAGCTTAAGGAGAAACACTGAAGCTTTCTTT. This codes for CASSLRRNTEAFF.